The source of this T cell receptor (beta chain) is a study of blood T cell repertoires in COVID-19. Looking at the study overall: In each case, the material was cDNA or gDNA derived from T cells, B-cell-depleted T cells, or PBMCs.

The repertoire was sequenced with immunoSEQ multiplex PCR; TCRdb's copy has only in-frame clones and lacks some. This table holds 150,000 to 200,000 clones, 82% found once. The junction had 1 base not matched to a gene; V was cut back by 1 base and J by 3 bases. Germline CDR1 and CDR2: SGHTA and FQGNSA. This CDR3 comprises 15 residues. The receptor's source is a woman in her seventies with acute or convalescent COVID-19. Material for sequencing was peripheral blood. The V call is TRBV7-2, the J call TRBJ2-3; TRBD2 aligns across 10 bases. CDR3 region: CASSLEAGGTDTQYF. The DNA of the CDR3 is TGTGCCAGCAGCTTAGAAGCGGGGGGGACAGATACGCAGTATTTT. The whole variable domain, filled in from reference TRBV7-2 and TRBJ2-3, reads GAGVSQSPSNKVTEKGKDVELRCDPISGHTALYWYRQSLGQGLEFLIYFQGNSAPDKSGLPSDRFSAERTGGSVSTLTIQRTQQEDSAVYLCASSLEAGGTDTQYFGPGTRLTVL.